This TCR beta chain is from a study of CD8+CD57+ T cells in acquired aplastic anemia. Findings and limits, study-wide: Patients showed no significant difference from controls in CD8+ Simpson's diversity.

The germline gives CDR1 SEHNR, CDR2 FQNEAQ (reference sequence). Trimming stripped 3 bases from V and 14 bases from J, with 25 bases between. The CDR3 is 15 amino acids. In regard to this clonotype: Its target is not known.

Investigators profiled TCR beta VDJ and CDR3 from genomic DNA template. TCRdb independently ran MiXCR on the reads; one entry per CDR3 protein. The repertoire has about 270,000 distinct CDR3 sequences, less than 85% of them found once; the top ten carry approximately 40%. An expansion of CD8+CD57+ cells by flow cytometry had been shown in patients chosen for sequencing. The sample comprised sorted CD4+, CD8+, or CD8+CD57+ T cells (not recorded which) from PBMCs. The chain has TRBV7-9 and TRBJ1-1, with unresolved D. The clonotype was recovered from a human donor with aplastic anemia. The CDR3 nucleotides are TGTGCCAGCAGCTTTCAAAGAAGCGGGAGGAACCTACAATTCTTT. Amino acid sequence: CASSFQRSGRNLQFF.